This T cell receptor beta chain comes out of a study of blood T cell repertoires in COVID-19. Study as a whole: The United States, Italy and Spain supplied acute and convalescent COVID-19 samples.

TCRdb keeps only in-frame clones here, not all; method: immunoSEQ multiplex PCR. The sample has more than 20,000 clones, 85% to 90% seen once; the top ten hold 10% to 12%. The CDR3 is 14 amino acids. V dropped 3 bases and J dropped 5 bases, with 14 bases sitting between them. Germline V gene lookup returns CDR1 SGDLS and CDR2 YYNGEE. Sequences were obtained from peripheral blood. This TCR was sampled from a man aged 65 to 79 with acute or convalescent COVID-19. This rearrangement joins TRBV9 to TRBJ2-5; TRBD1 is a possible D gene (5 bases). DNA of the CDR3: TGTGCCAGCAGCGAGCCTGGCAGGGTTGAGACCCAGTACTTC. Translation gives CASSEPGRVETQYF.